Each of the 12 T cell receptor beta chains below was sequenced from the same sample in a study of naive and memory T cell subsets. Findings and limits, study-wide: A few larger clonotypes appeared in naive repertoires, especially CD8, possibly memory cells re-expressing CD45RA.

The beta constant-region primer was an equimolar mix of two oligonucleotides covering TRBC1 and TRBC2. The ligated cDNA underwent four PCR rounds using SP2 and nested alpha and beta constant-region primers. TCRdb passed the UMI-ligation and nested PCR reads through MiXCR, listing each CDR3 protein once. The profile shows 90,000 to 120,000 distinct CDR3 sequences, more than 12% of them singletons. No antigens are known for them. The specimen was naive CD8+ T cells from blood. The receptors were sampled from a human donor in good health.

This rearrangement joins TRBV7-6 to TRBJ2-1; 11 positions agree with TRBD2. This CDR3 comprises 15 residues. CDR1 and CDR2 from the germline V gene are SGHVS and FNYEAQ. V gave up 1 base and J gave up 9 bases; unmatched junction bases: 5. CDR3 DNA: TGTGCCAGCAGCTTAGGCACTAGCGGGAGTGTTGAGCAGTTCTTC. Translating gives CASSLGTSGSVEQFF.

This clonotype has at least ten counts. The chain is built from TRBV6-5 and TRBJ2-7; 10 nucleotides align to TRBD2. V was clipped by 6 bases and J by 5 bases; unmatched bases: 7. CDR1 is MNHEY and CDR2 is SVGAGI in the germline V gene. This CDR3 spans 14 amino acids. Here the CDR3 DNA reads TGTGCCAGCAGCAAATGGACTAGCGGCGACGAGCAGTACTTC. This encodes CASSKWTSGDEQYF.

The rearrangement uses TRBV2 and TRBJ2-1, with TRBD2 identical over 12 bases. V trimming: 6 bases; J trimming: 2 bases; junction bases outside the gene matches: 8. CDR1 is SNHLY, CDR2 FYNNEI, per germline. This CDR3 comprises 17 residues. The CDR3 reads CASRDLAGGIAYNEQFF. CDR3 DNA sequence: TGTGCCAGCAGGGATCTAGCGGGGGGGATCGCCTACAATGAGCAGTTCTTC.

CDR3 residues: CASSPADGQGAPGYGYTF. The DNA of the CDR3 is TGTGCCAGCAGCCCCGCTGACGGACAGGGGGCACCGGGCTATGGCTACACCTTC. This chain links TRBV7-9 with TRBJ1-2, with 11 bases matching TRBD1. The germline V gene has CDR1 SEHNR and CDR2 FQNEAQ (reference sequence). CDR3 length: 18 residues. V lost 5 bases and J lost 4; bases outside the gene matches: 15.

This sequence joins TRBV7-9 and TRBJ1-6, with D perhaps TRBD1 (5 bases). CDR3 length equals 14 residues. Trimming left V 1 base short and J 5 bases short, with 6 bases between. CDR1 and CDR2 (germline): SEHNR, FQNEAQ (reference sequence). CDR3 sequence: CASSLEQDNSPLHF. As DNA, the CDR3 is TGTGCCAGCAGCTTAGAACAGGATAATTCACCCCTCCACTTT.

This clonotype appeared many times. V usage is TRBV28 and J usage is TRBJ2-3, with D unresolved. This CDR3 comprises 16 residues. CDR1 is MDHEN, CDR2 SYDVKM, per germline. V dropped 1 base and J dropped 1 base, with 12 bases sitting between them. This CDR3 reads CASSLYDAVRTDTQYF. DNA for the CDR3: TGTGCCAGCAGTTTATATGACGCTGTTCGCACAGATACGCAGTATTTT.

This clonotype was counted many times. This sequence joins TRBV5-6 and TRBJ2-3, with D possibly matching TRBD1 (5 bases). V shed 2 bases and J shed 5 bases, with 12 bases lying between them. The CDR3 contains 14 residues. Per germline, CDR1 SGHDT and CDR2 YYEEEE. The CDR3 DNA reads TGTGCCAGCAGCTTCCGACAGTTTGAAGATACGCAGTATTTT. Translation: CASSFRQFEDTQYF. Full variable domain (missing parts from reference TRBV5-6 and TRBJ2-3): DAGVTQSPTHLIKTRGQQVTLRCSPKSGHDTVSWYQQALGQGPQFIFQYYEEEERQRGNFPDRFSGHQFPNYSSELNVNALLLGDSALYLCASSFRQFEDTQYFGPGTRLTVL.

This clonotype was seen a handful of times. V and J are TRBV29-1 and TRBJ1-3; D not resolved. Germline V CDR1 and CDR2: SQVTM, ANQGSEA. CDR3 size: 15 residues. Trimming removed 7 bases at V and 3 bases at J, with 19 bases between. Here the CDR3 reads CSAILTGQSGNTIYF. Here the CDR3 DNA reads TGCAGCGCGATCCTGACCGGTCAGAGTGGAAACACCATATATTTT.

This clonotype was counted a few times. The chain uses TRBV4-1 and TRBJ2-3, with 8 bases matching TRBD2. The V segment lost 3 bases and the J segment 4 bases; nucleotides outside the gene matches: 9. Germline values: CDR1 MGHRA, CDR2 YSYEKL. The CDR3 extends over 16 amino acids. CDR3 amino acids: CASSHLPAGVADTQYF. The CDR3 DNA reads TGCGCCAGCAGCCATCTCCCAGCGGGAGTGGCAGATACGCAGTATTTT.

This clonotype has only a few counts. CDR3 nucleotides: TGTGCCAGCATCCCCAGGGAGGACGACACTGAAGCTTTCTTT. Protein sequence: CASIPREDDTEAFF. The chain recombines TRBV7-9 with TRBJ1-1; TRBD1 might be the D (5 bases). The V and J ends lost 7 bases and 3 bases respectively, with 15 bases between them. Germline V gene sequence: CDR1 SEHNR, CDR2 FQNEAQ (reference sequence). The CDR3 spans 14 residues.

This clonotype was counted only a few times. The J gene is TRBJ1-2, the V gene TRBV27; no clear D gene. V gave up 3 bases and J gave up 4 bases, with 15 bases separating them. Germline V gives CDR1 MNHEY, CDR2 SMNVEV (reference sequence). This CDR3 region has 15 residues. CDR3 sequence: CASSLGTGIPYGYTF. Here the CDR3 DNA reads TGTGCCAGCAGTTTGGGCACGGGGATACCCTATGGCTACACCTTC.

This clonotype occurred a few times. The rearrangement joins TRBV27 to TRBJ1-1; D is undetermined. CDR3 length: 10 amino acids. Germline lookup yields CDR1 MNHEY and CDR2 SMNVEV (reference sequence). Trimming stripped 8 bases from V and 8 bases from J, with 9 bases between. In nucleotides, the CDR3 is TGTGCCAGCGGGATCTGGGAAGCTTTCTTT. Translation: CASGIWEAFF.